The sequence of this TCR beta chain was determined in a study of shared clonotypes between healthy human individuals. Study outcomes and limitations: What naive subsets generally showed was a larger estimated richness than memory subsets showed.

Turning to this clone: What it recognizes is unknown.

This CDR3 region has 18 residues. V was clipped by 3 bases and J by 1 base, with 18 bases between them. Germline V lookup: CDR1 MGHRA, CDR2 YSYEKL. In the sorted-subset replicate PCRs, roughly 210 ng DNA, 25,000 to 35,000 T cell genomes, was used. Clones were read by immunoSEQ multiplex PCR, and TCRdb kept only the in-frame ones, dropping some. Of about 330,000 clones listed, roughly 91% are singletons. V usage is TRBV4-1 and J usage is TRBJ2-2, with a tentative D call TRBD2 (5 bases). The clonotype was recovered from a man between 18 and 29 years old in good health. What was sequenced was memory CD8+ T cells sorted from blood. Subset here: CD45RO+ cells pooled with CCR7-negative TemRA cells. The CDR3: CASSQEPPSGLNTGELFF. CDR3 bases: TGCGCCAGCAGCCAGGAGCCCCCCAGCGGCCTGAACACCGGGGAGCTGTTTTTT.